Below are 27 T cell receptor beta chains sequenced from a single sample in a study of cytomegalovirus exposure and HLA in healthy donors. Use of 60 Vbeta and 13 Jbeta primers characterized the PCR. Sequencing used immunoSEQ multiplex PCR; TCRdb keeps in-frame clones, though not all of them. Altogether some 170,000 clones are present, about four fifths being singletons, with the ten largest covering 4.9%. Sequencing was performed on PBMCs. Receptor source: a young woman in good health and CMV-seropositive.

The chain employs TRBV7-2 and TRBJ1-5; 8 bases fit TRBD1. Germline loops: CDR1 SGHTA, CDR2 FQGNSA. The trim removed 6 bases at V and 5 bases at J, leaving 6 bases unmatched. There are 14 residues in the CDR3. CDR3: CASSRTGHDQPQHF. CDR3 nucleotides: TGTGCCAGCAGTAGGACAGGGCATGATCAGCCCCAGCATTTT.

This clone was seen just once. This chain joins TRBV7-8 and TRBJ1-4; D gene uncertain. CDR1 and CDR2 from the germline V gene are SGHVS and FQNEAQ. The CDR3 runs to 17 residues. V was shortened by 1 base and J by 0 bases, with 12 bases between the two germline ends. The CDR3 DNA sequence: TGTGCCAGCAGCTTAGGTTTAGAACCCGCAACTAATGAAAAACTGTTTTTT. This translates into CASSLGLEPATNEKLFF.

V gene TRBV6-1 combines with J gene TRBJ1-6; a weak D match, TRBD1 (6 bases). The CDR3 totals 14 residues. Germline CDR1 reads MNHNS; CDR2 reads SASEGT. Trimming removed 6 bases from V and 7 bases from J, with 13 bases in between. The CDR3 spells CASRGAGTNSPLHF. The CDR3 DNA reads TGTGCCAGCAGGGGGGCAGGGACAAATTCACCCCTCCACTTT.

The chain uses TRBV11-2 and TRBJ1-5; D unresolved. CDR1 and CDR2 (germline): SGHAT, FQNNGV. This CDR3 is built from 14 residues. V was shortened by 0 bases and J by 11 bases, with 14 bases between the two germline ends. The CDR3 DNA reads as TGTGCCAGCAGCTTAGAGCGCCTGTCCGGGACCCAGCATTTT. Its translation: CASSLERLSGTQHF.

The V gene is TRBV6-6, the J gene TRBJ2-7; 10 bases map to TRBD2. Trimming removed 3 bases from V and 1 base from J; junction bases left unmatched: 3. The V gene's germline CDR1 is MNHNY and CDR2 SVGAGI (reference sequence). The CDR3 has 15 residues. CDR3 residues: CASSYLSGGSYEQYF. The CDR3 DNA is TGTGCCAGCAGTTATCTTAGCGGGGGGTCCTACGAGCAGTACTTC.

V gene TRBV15 combines with J gene TRBJ1-1, with TRBD1 identical over 8 bases. Germline V gene lookup returns CDR1 LNHNV and CDR2 YYDKDF (reference sequence). The CDR3 length is 14 residues. V shed 3 bases, J shed 4 bases, and the junction held 4 bases outside the gene matches. The CDR3 reads CATSRDRVGTEAFF. CDR3 sequence (DNA): TGTGCCACCAGCAGGGACAGGGTGGGCACTGAAGCTTTCTTT.

The chain combines TRBV5-1 with TRBJ1-6; 8 bases align to TRBD1. V lost 7 bases, J lost 8 bases, and 11 bases stayed unmatched. Germline V gene data show CDR1 as SGHRS and CDR2 as YFSETQ. The CDR3 runs 15 residues. CDR3 region: CASRPGDRTDSPLHF. CDR3 DNA: TGCGCCAGCCGTCCGGGGGACAGGACGGATTCACCCCTCCACTTT.

The chain couples TRBV11-2 to TRBJ2-5; 10 bases agree with TRBD2. The V gene end was trimmed by 0 bases and the J gene end by 5 bases; junction bases not matched to a gene: 3. The length of the CDR3 is 15 residues. Germline CDR1 is SGHAT and CDR2 is FQNNGV. CDR3 residues: CASSLELAGVETQYF. The CDR3 nucleotides are TGTGCCAGCAGCTTAGAGCTAGCGGGGGTTGAGACCCAGTACTTC.

The chain recombines TRBV5-1 with TRBJ2-1, with D possibly TRBD2 on 6 matching bases. The V end was cut by 2 bases, the J end by 6 bases, with 15 bases between. Germline V gene sequence: CDR1 SGHRS, CDR2 YFSETQ. The CDR3 runs 15 residues. CDR3 protein: CASSFSRAGGNEQFF. In nucleotides, the CDR3 is TGCGCCAGCAGCTTTAGCAGGGCCGGGGGCAATGAGCAGTTCTTC.

This chain connects TRBV4-3 to TRBJ2-7; tentatively, D is TRBD1 (5 bases). CDR1 and CDR2 from the germline V gene are LGHNA and YSLEER. The CDR3 runs to 15 residues. V lost 1 base and J lost 0, with 10 bases in between. The CDR3 loop reads CASSQVRDPSYEQYF. CDR3 sequence (DNA): TGCGCCAGCAGCCAAGTCAGGGATCCCTCCTACGAGCAGTACTTC.

The CDR3: CASSPGGGPNYGYTF. The CDR3 bases are TGTGCCAGCTCACCGGGCGGGGGTCCTAACTATGGCTACACCTTC. The rearrangement joins TRBV18 to TRBJ1-2; perhaps TRBD1 as D (5 bases). CDR3 size: 15 residues. V gave up 3 bases and J gave up 0 bases, with 11 bases separating them. Germline-derived CDR1 and CDR2 are KGHSH and LQKENI.

The gene calls are TRBV4-2 and TRBJ1-4, with TRBD1 identical over 11 bases. This CDR3 comprises 21 residues. J was trimmed by 6 bases and V by 1 base; bases with no gene match: 19. Looked up from germline, CDR1 is LGHNA and CDR2 is YNFKEQ. The CDR3 DNA reads as TGTGCCAGCAGCCAAGCAAGTCTGCCGGGACAGGGGGATGGAGGGGATGAAAAACTGTTTTTT. Its translation is CASSQASLPGQGDGGDEKLFF.

This clone was counted once. The CDR3 reads CASSLAPRDTETQYF. The CDR3 coding sequence is TGTGCCAGCAGCTTAGCTCCCAGGGACACGGAGACCCAGTACTTC. The chain couples TRBV7-8 to TRBJ2-5; tentative D call: TRBD1 (6 bases). The germline V gene encodes CDR1 SGHVS and CDR2 FQNEAQ. V dropped 0 bases and J dropped 5 bases, with 13 bases sitting between them. This CDR3 comprises 15 residues.

This chain's CDR3 is CASSVTGGLETQYF. As DNA, the CDR3 is TGTGCCAGCAGCGTAACGGGGGGACTAGAGACCCAGTACTTC. The gene calls are TRBV9 and TRBJ2-5; TRBD2 matches at 7 bases. Per the germline V gene, CDR1 is SGDLS and CDR2 is YYNGEE. Trimming removed 1 base from V and 4 bases from J; junction bases left unmatched: 4. The CDR3 is 14 amino acids.

This clone was recorded a few times. The chain is built from TRBV11-3 and TRBJ2-3; TRBD2 agrees at 7 bases. Germline lookup yields CDR1 SGHNT and CDR2 YENEEA. This CDR3 spans 15 amino acids. V lost 4 bases to trimming and J lost 2 bases; unmatched junction nucleotides: 6. The CDR3 DNA sequence: TGTGCCAGCAGCTCCCGGGGAGGGTTCACAGATACGCAGTATTTT. Protein: CASSSRGGFTDTQYF.

This sequence joins TRBV6-1 and TRBJ2-5; the match to TRBD1 covers 8 bases. Germline V gene data show CDR1 as MNHNS and CDR2 as SASEGT. This CDR3 is 15 amino acids long. V was pared by 2 bases and J by 2 bases, with 4 bases of the junction left unmatched. The CDR3 DNA reads as TGTGCCAGCAGTGAACGGACAGGGTTTCAAGAGACCCAGTACTTC. Translated: CASSERTGFQETQYF.

The chain uses TRBV4-1 and TRBJ2-3, with 8 bases lining up with TRBD1. J was trimmed by 0 bases and V by 5 bases; bases with no gene match: 7. The CDR3 spans 16 residues. Germline-derived CDR1 and CDR2 are MGHRA and YSYEKL. Here the CDR3 DNA reads TGCGCCAGCAGCGCCCGACAGGGGCCGAGCACAGATACGCAGTATTTT. Residues: CASSARQGPSTDTQYF.

In regard to this clone: The junction departs from the called germline gene at one end, perhaps through a read error. CDR3 residues: CSSSFPWVQGTDTQYF. CDR3 bases: TGTTCCAGCAGCTTTCCCTGGGTCCAGGGTACAGATACGCAGTATTTT. The chain recombines TRBV7-9 with TRBJ2-3; the D gene is possibly TRBD1 (5 bases). Germline loops: CDR1 SEHNR, CDR2 FQNEAQ (reference sequence). The CDR3 totals 16 residues.

The V gene is TRBV19, the J gene TRBJ2-3, with D maybe TRBD1 (6 bases). The CDR3 has 17 amino acids. Looked up from germline, CDR1 is LNHDA and CDR2 is SQIVND (reference sequence). Trimming shortened V by 4 bases and J by 0 bases, and 17 bases separated the two germline ends. CDR3 protein: CASSTAGARSSTDTQYF. CDR3 coding DNA: TGTGCCAGTAGTACTGCAGGGGCCCGGTCTAGCACAGATACGCAGTATTTT.

The rearrangement joins TRBV27 to TRBJ1-5; possibly TRBD1 for D (6 bases). CDR1 and CDR2 (germline): MNHEY, SMNVEV (reference sequence). V was trimmed by 6 bases and J by 0 bases, leaving 15 bases between them. There are 16 residues in the CDR3. The CDR3 region has the DNA TGTGCCAGCAGCCTCGGGGGGGCATATAGCAATCAGCCCCAGCATTTT. It encodes CASSLGGAYSNQPQHF.

This clone was observed once. This sequence joins TRBV12-5 and TRBJ1-2; a possible D gene is TRBD1 (6 bases). With 9 bases removed from V and 4 bases from J, the gap between germline ends came to 24 bases. The CDR3 runs 16 residues. Germline assignment: CDR1 LGHNT and CDR2 FRNRAP. Here the CDR3 reads CASHLQGADVAYGYTF. CDR3 coding DNA: TGTGCTAGCCACCTACAGGGAGCTGACGTCGCCTATGGCTACACCTTC.

The chain employs TRBV6-1 and TRBJ1-2; tentative D call: TRBD1 (6 bases). V gave up 6 bases and J gave up 4 bases, with 15 bases separating them. This CDR3 contains 14 residues. The germline gives CDR1 MNHNS, CDR2 SASEGT. The CDR3 sequence: CASSWTDPLYGYTF. Here the CDR3 DNA reads TGTGCCAGCAGCTGGACAGATCCACTCTATGGCTACACCTTC.

The table lists this clone with a count of one. V gene TRBV6-6 combines with J gene TRBJ2-5; TRBD2 agrees at 8 bases. Trimming cost V 6 bases and J 11 bases; bases outside gene matches: 8. The germline gives CDR1 MNHNY, CDR2 SVGAGI (reference sequence). The CDR3 length is 12 residues. CDR3 DNA: TGTGCCAGCAGGGGGCCCGGGGGGGAGCAGTACTTC. Translated: CASRGPGGEQYF.

The genes are TRBV6-1 and TRBJ2-1; TRBD2 matches 7 bases. Germline CDR1 reads MNHNS; CDR2 reads SASEGT. The J segment lost 7 bases and the V segment lost 2 bases, leaving 11 bases of the junction unmatched. CDR3 length: 16 residues. CDR3 sequence: CASSEWSSGGQNEQFF. DNA for the CDR3: TGTGCCAGCAGTGAATGGTCCTCGGGAGGCCAGAATGAGCAGTTCTTC.

This rearrangement joins TRBV4-2 to TRBJ1-2; D unclear. Between the trimmed V and J ends, which lost 0 bases and 5 bases, there was a span of 10 bases. Germline V gives CDR1 LGHNA, CDR2 YNFKEQ. The CDR3 sequence is 14 residues long. CDR3 in DNA: TGTGCCAGCAGCCAAGATCTAGACGGTTATGGCTACACCTTC. This sequence encodes CASSQDLDGYGYTF.

The genes are TRBV6-1 and TRBJ1-2; D remains unclear. Trimming removed 7 bases from V and 0 bases from J, with 12 bases in between. CDR1 and CDR2 from the germline V gene are MNHNS and SASEGT. CDR3 length: 14 residues. DNA for the CDR3: TGTGCCAGCACAGAGACACCAGCTAACTATGGCTACACCTTC. It encodes CASTETPANYGYTF.

The chain has TRBV20-1 and TRBJ2-7, with 8 bases identical to TRBD1. V lost 7 bases and J lost 5; bases outside the gene matches: 4. CDR1 DFQATT and CDR2 SNEGSKA come from the germline V gene (reference sequence). The CDR3 length is 11 residues. In DNA form, the CDR3 reads TGCAGTGGACAGGGGCCAGACGAGCAGTACTTC. Its translation is CSGQGPDEQYF.